The 5 T cell receptor beta chains below were found in one sample sequenced in a study of T cell responses to AZD1222 COVID-19 vaccine. TCRdb keeps only in-frame clones here, not all; method: immunoSEQ multiplex PCR. The sample includes some 150,000 clones, 85% to 95% seen only once; the top ten take roughly 1.6%. The sequenced sample was peripheral blood, obtained 28 days after the second AZD1222 dose. These receptor sequences come from an adult who received the AZD1222 COVID-19 vaccine.

The rearrangement uses TRBV13 and TRBJ2-1; weak D call: TRBD2 (5 bases). Trimming left V 1 base short and J 12 bases short, with 7 bases between. Germline CDR1 and CDR2: PRHDT and FYEKMQ (reference sequence). This CDR3 is 11 amino acids long. The DNA for the CDR3 is TGTGCCAGCAGCTTAGCCGGAGGGCAGTTCTTC. Protein product: CASSLAGGQFF.

The J gene is TRBJ2-2, the V gene TRBV7-6; unclear D gene. Germline values: CDR1 SGHVS, CDR2 FNYEAQ. This CDR3 contains 15 residues. The germline V and J ends were trimmed by 2 bases and 6 bases, with 13 bases remaining between them. CDR3 sequence reads: CASSLTTLGSGELFF. The DNA of the CDR3 is TGTGCCAGCAGCTTAACAACGTTGGGGTCCGGGGAGCTGTTTTTT.

This clone was observed a few times. The gene calls are TRBV7-9 and TRBJ2-3; 9 nucleotides align to TRBD1. Per the germline V gene, CDR1 is SEHNR and CDR2 is FQNEAQ (reference sequence). This CDR3 contains 14 residues. V was clipped by 10 bases and J by 4 bases; unmatched bases: 9. CDR3 nucleotide sequence: TGTGCCATTACGGGACAGGGAACATCAGATACGCAGTATTTT. This gives the protein CAITGQGTSDTQYF.

The CDR3 here is CASSRQPSTEAFF. The CDR3 nucleotides are TGTGCCAGTAGTCGTCAACCTAGCACTGAAGCTTTCTTT. The chain uses TRBV19 and TRBJ1-1, with D unresolved. CDR1 is LNHDA and CDR2 is SQIVND in the germline V gene (reference sequence). Trimming removed 5 bases at V and 4 bases at J, with 11 bases between. The CDR3 totals 13 residues.

V usage is TRBV5-4 and J usage is TRBJ2-1; the match to TRBD2 covers 10 bases. The CDR3 runs 13 residues. The V and J ends lost 2 bases and 12 bases, in that order; junction bases with no gene match: 5. Germline loops: CDR1 SGHNT, CDR2 YYREEE (reference sequence). The CDR3 region is CASSFGSGRVQFF. Here the CDR3 DNA reads TGTGCCAGCAGCTTTGGAAGCGGGAGGGTGCAGTTCTTC.